The 25 T cell receptor beta chains below were found in one sample sequenced in a study of spatial heterogeneity in lung cancer. The sample's time point: sample taken at primary tumor resection. Whole RNA was taken from tumor, nontumor lung or frozen PBMC; it was then sequenced unsorted. TCRdb passed the 5' RACE reads through MiXCR, listing each CDR3 protein once. The repertoire has roughly 25,000 distinct CDR3 sequences, around 13% of them found once; the top ten carry around 23%. This specimen consisted of PBMCs, obtained at surgery. These TCRs come from a female donor with early-stage non-small cell lung cancer.

This sequence joins TRBV20-1 and TRBJ2-7; D is ambiguous. Germline CDR1 and CDR2: DFQATT and SNEGSKA (reference sequence). This CDR3 region has 12 residues. V lost 3 bases to trimming and J lost 2 bases, with 8 bases between them. DNA of the CDR3: TGCAGTGCTAGGTACACCGCCTACGAGCAGTACTTC. Translating it yields CSARYTAYEQYF.

This clonotype was detected many times. V usage is TRBV27 and J usage is TRBJ1-2; no clear D gene. V was clipped by 1 base and J by 2 bases, with 11 bases between them. CDR1 and CDR2 (germline): MNHEY, SMNVEV (reference sequence). The CDR3 extends over 15 amino acids. The CDR3 nucleotides are TGTGCCAGCAGTTTATATTGGCAGCACAACTATGGCTACACCTTC. Translation gives CASSLYWQHNYGYTF.

This clonotype was recorded many times. V gene TRBV7-6 combines with J gene TRBJ2-3; 9 bases align to TRBD2. The CDR3 extends over 15 amino acids. Looked up from germline, CDR1 is SGHVS and CDR2 is FNYEAQ. V lost 6 bases and J lost 0; bases outside the gene matches: 4. The CDR3, as DNA: TGTGCCAGCAGAAGACTAGCGGTTAGCACAGATACGCAGTATTTT. Its protein is CASRRLAVSTDTQYF.

This clonotype was detected many times. This chain uses TRBV5-1 with TRBJ1-2; D remains unclear. Trimming cost V 5 bases and J 5 bases, with 7 bases left between them. Germline CDR1 and CDR2: SGHRS and YFSETQ. The CDR3 length is 11 residues. The CDR3: CASRDLYGYTF. The CDR3 nucleotides are TGCGCCAGCAGGGATCTTTATGGCTACACCTTC.

This clonotype has a count of ten or more. The genes are TRBV9 and TRBJ2-5; 7 nucleotides line up with TRBD1. The CDR3 totals 14 residues. V gave up 3 bases and J gave up 5 bases; unmatched junction bases: 7. The germline gives CDR1 SGDLS, CDR2 YYNGEE. This CDR3 is CASSGMQGVETQYF. The CDR3, as DNA: TGTGCCAGCAGCGGGATGCAGGGGGTCGAGACCCAGTACTTC.

This clonotype was found a few times. The V gene is TRBV10-3, the J gene TRBJ1-1, with TRBD1 as a possible D gene (5 bases). There are 13 residues in the CDR3. From germline, CDR1 is ENHRY and CDR2 SYGVKD. Trimming removed 8 bases at V and 4 bases at J, with 14 bases between. The CDR3 coding sequence is TGTGCCATCCAGGGTGAGGGGTTCACTGAAGCTTTCTTT. It specifies CAIQGEGFTEAFF.

This clonotype was counted at least ten times. The chain combines TRBV7-8 with TRBJ2-1; D unresolved. Germline lookup yields CDR1 SGHVS and CDR2 FQNEAQ. The CDR3 length is 13 residues. V was pared by 2 bases and J by 5 bases, with 7 bases between. The CDR3 DNA follows: TGTGCCAGCAGCTTAATACAGAACAATGAGCAGTTCTTC. This gives the protein CASSLIQNNEQFF.

The chain links TRBV27 to TRBJ1-1; the D is unclear. Trimming removed 7 bases at V and 10 bases at J, with 13 bases between. Per the germline V gene, CDR1 is MNHEY and CDR2 is SMNVEV (reference sequence). This CDR3 is 11 amino acids long. Written as DNA, the CDR3 is TGTGCCAGCATTGCGGGAAGAGTAGCTTTCTTT. Translating it yields CASIAGRVAFF.

This clonotype was counted many times. This chain links TRBV18 with TRBJ2-1; D ambiguous. The CDR3 covers 12 residues. Between the trimmed V and J ends, which lost 2 bases and 8 bases, there was a span of 7 bases. Germline V CDR1 and CDR2: KGHSH, LQKENI. CDR3 protein: CASSPGVYEQFF. CDR3 sequence (DNA): TGTGCCAGCTCACCAGGGGTCTATGAGCAGTTCTTC. Filled out from reference TRBV18 and TRBJ2-1, the complete variable domain reads NAGVMQNPRHLVRRRGQEARLRCSPMKGHSHVYWYRQLPEEGLKFMVYLQKENIIDESGMPKERFSAEFPKEGPSILRIQQVVRGDSAAYFCASSPGVYEQFFGPGTRLTVL.

On this clonotype itself: A much larger clone differs by one base, so this may be a read error. The chain carries TRBV12-3 or TRBV12-4 and TRBJ2-1, with TRBD1 matching over 7 bases. The better agreement between TRBJ2-7 and the DNA end casts doubt on the J call. This CDR3 region has 12 residues. CDR3 coding DNA: TGTGCCAGCAGTACAGGGGCGGGTGAGCAGTACTTC. Its translation: CASSTGAGEQYF.

Points on this clonotype: This CDR3 is missing its conserved last phenylalanine or tryptophan, likely due to a read error. The J gene is TRBJ2-7, the V gene TRBV28, with D possibly called TRBD1 or TRBD2 (5 bases each). CDR1 is MDHEN, CDR2 SYDVKM, per germline. The CDR3 has 14 residues. Trimming took 1 base from V and 2 from J, leaving 9 bases between them. CDR3 loop: CASSLSGTPYEQYD. CDR3 sequence (DNA): TGTGCCAGCAGTTTATCAGGGACCCCCTACGAGCAGTACGAC.

This clonotype came up many times. The genes are TRBV7-9 and TRBJ2-3; TRBD1 is a possible D gene (5 bases). Germline CDR1 and CDR2: SEHNR and FQNEAQ (reference sequence). The CDR3 is 14 residues long. V lost 3 bases, J lost 6 bases, and 13 bases lay in between. CDR3 in amino acids: CASSFPSGSDTQYF. CDR3 in DNA: TGTGCCAGCAGCTTCCCCTCAGGGTCGGATACGCAGTATTTT.

The chain employs TRBV7-9 and TRBJ2-3; D uncertain. The V gene's germline CDR1 is SEHNR and CDR2 FQNEAQ (reference sequence). V shed 0 bases and J shed 1 base, with 11 bases lying between them. This CDR3 has 16 amino acids. CDR3: CASSLARDWRTDTQYF. In nucleotides, the CDR3 is TGTGCCAGCAGCTTAGCGCGAGACTGGCGCACAGATACGCAGTATTTT.

Comments on this clonotype: A clone one base away is much larger, so this may be a read error. V is TRBV27 and J is TRBJ1-6, with D hard to call. V shed 2 bases and J shed 6 bases, with 8 bases lying between them. CDR1 and CDR2 (germline): MNHEY, SMNVEV (reference sequence). The CDR3 covers 14 residues. In nucleotides, the CDR3 is TGTGCCAGCAGTTTAACCCTCTGTAATTCACCCCTCCACTTT. Its protein is CASSLTLCNSPLHF.

This clonotype came up many times. The chain recombines TRBV20-1 with TRBJ1-5, with D possibly being TRBD1 (6 bases). Germline-derived CDR1 and CDR2 are DFQATT and SNEGSKA (reference sequence). The V gene lost 0 bases and the J gene lost 4 bases, with 13 bases spanning the gap. The CDR3 runs 15 residues. The DNA for the CDR3 is TGCAGTGCTAGAGATTCCTTAACAGGGAATCAGCCCCAGCATTTT. Encoded protein: CSARDSLTGNQPQHF.

The chain couples TRBV7-2 to TRBJ1-2; TRBD1 aligns across 7 bases. Looked up from germline, CDR1 is SGHTA and CDR2 is FQGNSA. This CDR3 region has 16 residues. J lost 0 bases, V lost 5 bases, and 9 bases had no gene match. The CDR3 DNA follows: TGTGCCAGCAGCCCCCAGACAGGGCAAGCTAACTATGGCTACACCTTC. Encoded protein: CASSPQTGQANYGYTF.

In its sample, this clonotype was seen many times. The genes are TRBV4-3 and TRBJ2-7; 8 positions agree with TRBD1. The CDR3 consists of 17 residues. CDR1 LGHNA and CDR2 YSLEER come from the germline V gene. V shed 0 bases and J 4 bases; nucleotides not matched to a gene: 11. The CDR3 sequence is CASSQEPRRGPRYEQYF. CDR3 in DNA: TGCGCCAGCAGCCAAGAACCCCGCAGGGGGCCAAGATACGAGCAGTACTTC.

About this clonotype itself: A single base separates this from a much larger clone, so it may be a read error. This chain joins TRBV5-4 and TRBJ2-2, with 10 bases identical to TRBD1. This CDR3 contains 15 residues. V gave up 4 bases and J gave up 9 bases; unmatched junction bases: 9. Germline CDR1 SGHNT, CDR2 YYREEE (reference sequence). The CDR3, as DNA: TGTGCCAGCAGCCCGGGACAGGGGCCCTTAAGGGAGCTGTTTTTT. Encoded protein: CASSPGQGPLRELFF.

This clonotype was detected ten times or more. This chain links TRBV9 with TRBJ2-1; a possible D gene is TRBD1 (6 bases). With 9 bases removed from V and 4 bases from J, the gap between germline ends came to 11 bases. The CDR3 has 12 residues. Germline loops: CDR1 SGDLS, CDR2 YYNGEE. This chain's CDR3 is CATKQGYNEQFF. The CDR3 DNA follows: TGTGCCACCAAACAGGGATACAATGAGCAGTTCTTC.

The table lists this clonotype with many counts. The chain carries TRBV11-2 and TRBJ2-7; 9 positions agree with TRBD2. CDR3 size: 17 residues. Per germline, CDR1 SGHAT and CDR2 FQNNGV. With 2 bases clipped from V and 5 bases from J, the junction kept 13 bases outside the gene matches. CDR3 nucleotides: TGTGCCAGCAGCTTAAAGGGGCTACGCGGGAGGGCCCACGAGCAGTACTTC. Its protein product is CASSLKGLRGRAHEQYF.

By frequency in the sample, this clonotype is medium-sized (0.01 to 0.1%). The J gene is TRBJ2-3, the V gene TRBV7-9; 8 nucleotides agree with TRBD2. The CDR3 is 13 amino acids. Unmatched junction bases numbered 10, after V lost 11 bases and J lost 6 bases. The V gene's germline CDR1 is SEHNR and CDR2 FQNEAQ (reference sequence). CDR3 sequence (DNA): TGTGCCGGCTATAGCGGGATGCTGGATACGCAGTATTTT. Its translation is CAGYSGMLDTQYF.

This clonotype has a count of ten or more. CDR3 in amino acids: CASSYRQGYEQYV. CDR3 bases: TGTGCCAGCAGTTACAGGCAGGGGTACGAGCAGTACGTC. The chain is built from TRBV6-2 or TRBV6-3 and TRBJ2-7; D may be TRBD1 (6 bases). There are 13 residues in the CDR3. Trimming removed 2 bases at V and 4 bases at J, with 9 bases between. The germline gives CDR1 MNHEY, CDR2 SVGEGT.

This clonotype has a count of ten or more. The chain combines TRBV5-1 with TRBJ1-1, with D perhaps matching TRBD1 (6 bases). The CDR3 has 15 amino acids. Germline CDR1 SGHRS, CDR2 YFSETQ. With 4 bases removed from V and 5 bases from J, the gap between germline ends came to 18 bases. CDR3 bases: TGCGCCAGCAGCCCGAGGGGGGACGTGAGGACTGAAGCTTTCTTT. Protein: CASSPRGDVRTEAFF.

This clonotype has a count of ten or more. The chain combines TRBV23-1 with TRBJ2-3; 11 nucleotides agree with TRBD2. TRBV23-1 is an ORF for which the function is uncertain. The CDR3 runs to 18 residues. Germline trimming cut 4 bases from V and 4 bases from J; bases unmatched to any gene: 13. Written as DNA, the CDR3 is TGCGCCAGCAGTCGGGGGACTAGCGGACTGTCTGGTGCAGATACGCAGTATTTT. Its translation: CASSRGTSGLSGADTQYF.

The table lists this clonotype with many counts. V gene TRBV27 combines with J gene TRBJ1-2; no reliable D call. The CDR3 length is 15 residues. The V end lost 5 bases, the J end lost 4 bases, and 17 bases lay between the germline ends. Per germline, CDR1 MNHEY and CDR2 SMNVEV (reference sequence). The CDR3 DNA reads as TGTGCCAGCAGTCTTCTTCCGATGGGGATCTATGGCTACACCTTC. Translation: CASSLLPMGIYGYTF.